The 32 T cell receptor beta chains below all came from one sample that was sequenced in a study of tissue T cells after allogeneic stem cell transplantation. Produced via immunoSEQ multiplex PCR; TCRdb's table is partial and in-frame only. Of more than 20,000 clones in the sample, roughly 72% were seen once. The sequenced sample was spleen. The source of these receptors is a female BALB/c mouse in good health. The MHC haplotype of this mouse line is H2-d.

The sample holds one count of this clone. Mouse names are used for the genes. CDR3 loop: CASSGWGSDTQYF. Incomplete CDR3 DNA: TGTGCCAGCAGTGGCTGGGGGTCGGACACCCAGTAC. The chain combines TRBV13-1 with TRBJ2-5; 7 positions match TRBD2. The read ends 1 residue before the CDR3 terminus; that terminus is restored from the germline J gene. This CDR3 has 13 residues. With V trimmed by 3 bases and J by 6 bases, 4 bases remained unmatched. Germline assignment: CDR1 NSHNY and CDR2 SYGAGN.

This clone was seen a few times. Mouse gene names and germline throughout. The read falls 1 residue short of the CDR3 end, and the missing part is taken from the germline J gene. V and J are TRBV13-1 and TRBJ2-7; D might be TRBD1 (6 bases). The V end was cut by 2 bases, the J end by 0 bases, with 9 bases between. This CDR3 has 14 residues. Germline V gene lookup returns CDR1 NSHNY and CDR2 SYGAGN. Partial CDR3 DNA: TGTGCCAGCAGTGAACAGGGTAGCTCCTATGAACAGTAC. Protein product: CASSEQGSSYEQY. In full, the CDR3 is CASSEQGSSYEQYF.

With respect to this clone: Gene names follow the mouse nomenclature. The read terminates 1 residue ahead of where the CDR3 ends, so the germline J gene completes it. The rearrangement uses TRBV2 and TRBJ1-2, with unresolved D. Trimming pared 0 bases from V and 1 base from J, leaving 6 bases between. The CDR3 extends over 14 amino acids. Per the germline V gene, CDR1 is LGHNA and CDR2 is YSYQKL. CDR3 DNA, as far as it was read: TGTGCCAGCAGCCAAGACCCCAGAAACTCCGACTACACC. The encoded protein is CASSQDPRNSDYT. The full CDR3 protein reads CASSQDPRNSDYTF. Filled out from reference TRBV2 and TRBJ1-2, the complete variable domain reads DPKIIQKPKYLVAVTGSEKILICEQYLGHNAMYWYRQSAKKPLEFMFSYSYQKLMDNQTASSRFQPQSSKKNHLDLQITALKPDDSATYFCASSQDPRNSDYTFGSGTRLLVI.

This clone was recorded only once. Any gene name here is a mouse gene name. The read stops 1 residue short of the end of the CDR3; the missing end is completed from the germline J gene. V and J are TRBV4 and TRBJ2-5; 8 bases fit TRBD2. The CDR3 is 14 residues long. Germline CDR1 is LGHDT and CDR2 is YNNKQL (reference sequence). The V gene end was trimmed by 4 bases and the J gene end by 3 bases; junction bases not matched to a gene: 3. The DNA read from the CDR3 is TGTGCCAGCAGCTCTGGGGGGAGTCAAGACACCCAGTAC. Its protein is CASSSGGSQDTQY. In full, the CDR3 reads CASSSGGSQDTQYF.

A note on this clone: Gene names refer to mouse genes. The read falls 1 residue short of the CDR3 end, and the missing part is taken from the germline J gene. This chain links TRBV20 with TRBJ2-3; D unclear. Per the germline V gene, CDR1 is GFQATS and CDR2 is STVNSAI. The CDR3 consists of 13 residues. V was clipped by 3 bases and J by 0 bases, with 7 bases between them. The CDR3 is CGARPSSAETLYF. The DNA read from the CDR3 is TGTGGTGCTAGACCTTCTAGTGCAGAAACGCTGTAT.

Notes on this clone: These gene names are mouse names. The sequenced fragment ends 1 residue before the CDR3 boundary, so the rest is inferred from the germline J gene. The rearrangement uses TRBV13-2 and TRBJ1-4; D gene uncertain. The CDR3 has 11 residues. V lost 2 bases to trimming and J lost 6 bases, with 2 bases between them. CDR1 NNHNN and CDR2 SYGAGS come from the germline V gene (reference sequence). The sequenced CDR3 bases are TGTGCCAGCGGTGAGGACGAAAGATTATTT. This translates into CASGEDERLF. The whole CDR3 region reads CASGEDERLFF.

This clone appeared a single time. Gene labels here are mouse ones. The sequence runs out 1 residue before the end of the CDR3; the remainder is reconstructed from the germline J gene. The chain links TRBV16 to TRBJ2-1, with no clear D. The CDR3 consists of 13 residues. Germline CDR1 and CDR2: SGHSA and FRNQAP. V was clipped by 0 bases and J by 4 bases, with 4 bases between them. CDR3 sequence reads: CASSLEGYAEQFF. The covered CDR3 bases are TGTGCAAGCAGCTTAGAGGGGTATGCTGAGCAGTTC. The complete variable domain, with remaining parts taken from reference TRBV16 and TRBJ2-1, reads NAGVIQTPRHKVTGKGQEATLWCEPISGHSAVFWYRQTIVQGLEFLTYFRNQAPIDDSGMPKERFSAQMPNQSHSTLKIQSTQPQDSAVYLCASSLEGYAEQFFGPGTRLTVL.

For this clone: Gene labels here are mouse ones. The CDR3 sequence: CASSFRINQDTQYF. The CDR3 DNA, read in part, is TGTGCTAGCAGTTTCAGGATTAACCAAGACACCCAGTAC. V is TRBV29 and J is TRBJ2-5; D gene ambiguous. The read falls 1 residue short of the CDR3 end, and the missing part is taken from the germline J gene. Per the germline V gene, CDR1 is MSHET and CDR2 is SYDVDS. The CDR3 runs 14 residues. V gave up 3 bases and J gave up 0 bases, with 7 bases separating them.

Notes on this clone: Mouse names are used for the genes. The read terminates 1 residue before the CDR3 end, so the remaining end is supplied by the germline J gene. The sample has other DNA sequences that encode this CDR3 too. The rearrangement joins TRBV13-2 to TRBJ1-4; D unclear. V shed 3 bases and J shed 4 bases, with 4 bases lying between them. The CDR3 has 12 residues. Germline assignment: CDR1 NNHNN and CDR2 SYGAGS (reference sequence). CDR3 DNA (partial): TGTGCCAGCGGTGGCAACAACGAAAGATTATTT. Translation: CASGGNNERLF. The CDR3 in its entirety is CASGGNNERLFF.

Comments on this clone: Mouse gene names apply. The read halts 1 residue ahead of the CDR3 end, with the missing end drawn from the germline J gene. Other DNA sequences in this sample translate to the same CDR3. This chain joins TRBV19 and TRBJ2-3; 9 nucleotides agree with TRBD2. This CDR3 comprises 14 residues. From germline, CDR1 is FNHDT and CDR2 SITEND (reference sequence). Losses at the gene ends were 2 bases for V and 3 bases for J; bases not matched to a gene: 1. Incomplete CDR3 DNA: TGTGCCAGCAGTATTCTGGGGGGGGCAGAAACGCTGTAT. This encodes CASSILGGAETLY. The full CDR3 reads CASSILGGAETLYF.

Worth noting for this clone: Each gene name is a mouse one. The covered CDR3 bases are TGTGCCAGCAGCCAAGATCCGGGACAGGGGGCTGGCACCTTGTAC. Translation: CASSQDPGQGAGTLY. The CDR3, in full, reads CASSQDPGQGAGTLYF. The chain is built from TRBV5 and TRBJ2-4; TRBD1 aligns across 12 bases. The read finishes 1 residue shy of the CDR3 end, and the germline J gene is used to complete it. Germline-derived CDR1 and CDR2 are LGHNA and YNLKQL (reference sequence). Trimming at V came to 0 bases and at J to 8 bases, leaving 6 bases not matched to a gene. The CDR3 is 16 residues long.

In regard to this clone: Gene names refer to mouse genes. The read finishes 1 residue shy of the CDR3 end, and the germline J gene is used to complete it. V and J are TRBV3 and TRBJ1-2; D is possibly TRBD1 (5 bases). CDR3 length: 15 amino acids. Looked up from germline, CDR1 is SNHLY and CDR2 is FYNGKV (reference sequence). V lost 2 bases and J lost 2, with 12 bases in between. Incomplete CDR3 DNA: TGTGCCAGCAGCTTACGGGGGAAAGGGAACTCCGACTACACC. It is translated as CASSLRGKGNSDYT. The whole CDR3 sequence reads CASSLRGKGNSDYTF.

About this clone itself: All gene names here are mouse names. The observed sequence ends 1 residue before the CDR3 terminus, with the missing tail filled in from the germline J gene. The chain uses TRBV14 and TRBJ2-5; tentative D call: TRBD1 (5 bases). The CDR3 runs 15 residues. The V end was cut by 1 base, the J end by 0 bases, with 9 bases between. Germline V gene lookup returns CDR1 SGHDT and CDR2 FRDEAV. The CDR3 loop reads CASSFGRENQDTQYF. CDR3 DNA, as far as it was read: TGTGCCAGCAGTTTCGGCAGGGAGAACCAAGACACCCAGTAC.

Notes on this clone: Here the gene names and germline are mouse. The read halts 1 residue ahead of the CDR3 end, with the missing end drawn from the germline J gene. This rearrangement joins TRBV13-2 to TRBJ1-5; 8 positions agree with TRBD1. The length of the CDR3 is 14 residues. Looked up from germline, CDR1 is NNHNN and CDR2 is SYGAGS (reference sequence). The ends lost 2 bases at V and 4 bases at J; junction bases unmatched: 2. The DNA read from the CDR3 is TGTGCCAGCGGTGACAGGGGGCTTAACCAGGCTCCGCTT. Translating it yields CASGDRGLNQAPL. The whole CDR3 is CASGDRGLNQAPLF.

Concerning this clone itself: Gene names are mouse gene names. Coverage ceases 1 residue before the CDR3 finishes, and the germline J gene fills in the end. The chain combines TRBV13-3 with TRBJ2-7, with D perhaps TRBD1 or TRBD2 (7 bases each). The CDR3 contains 14 residues. With 0 bases removed from V and 4 bases from J, the gap between germline ends came to 11 bases. Per the germline V gene, CDR1 is NNHDY and CDR2 is SYVADS. The CDR3 here is CASSDAQGGYEQYF. The part of the CDR3 DNA that was read is TGTGCCAGCAGTGATGCCCAGGGGGGGTATGAACAGTAC.

This clone was found once. The germline and genes are mouse ones. Read data end 1 residue before the CDR3 end; the end is taken from the germline J gene. This chain joins TRBV31 and TRBJ1-5; D perhaps matches TRBD1 (5 bases). The CDR3 spans 14 residues. Germline V gives CDR1 GKSSPN, CDR2 SITVG. V was shortened by 0 bases and J by 4 bases, with 10 bases between the two germline ends. The sequenced part of the CDR3 DNA is TGTGCCTGGAGTCTAGCCAGGGAGAACCAGGCTCCGCTT. Translated: CAWSLARENQAPL. The CDR3 reads in full as CAWSLARENQAPLF.

To note about this clone: The genes and germline here are from mouse. The CDR3 extends 1 residue past the end of the read, so its final part is completed from the germline J gene. J is TRBJ1-1 and V is TRBV14, with D perhaps matching TRBD1 (5 bases). Trimming cost V 1 base and J 1 base, with 8 bases left between them. Germline CDR1 and CDR2: SGHDT and FRDEAV. The CDR3 runs 14 residues. The covered CDR3 bases are TGTGCCAGCAGTTTCGAGGGGAGGAACACAGAAGTCTTC. Amino acids: CASSFEGRNTEVF. The entire CDR3 sequence reads CASSFEGRNTEVFF.

The sample holds one count of this clone. Genes here carry mouse names. The CDR3 is cut off 1 residue early in the read; its end comes from the germline J gene. The V and J genes are TRBV19 and TRBJ2-3, with 9 bases aligning to TRBD2. With V trimmed by 1 base and J by 0 bases, 3 bases remained unmatched. This CDR3 contains 16 residues. Germline CDR1 is FNHDT and CDR2 is SITEND (reference sequence). The CDR3: CASSIIGGASAETLYF. The part of the CDR3 DNA that was read is TGTGCCAGCAGTATAATTGGGGGGGCCAGTGCAGAAACGCTGTAT.

Details on this clone: Mouse germline and gene names are used. The read ends 1 residue before the CDR3 terminus; that terminus is restored from the germline J gene. The chain couples TRBV13-2 to TRBJ2-5; D gene ambiguous. Germline CDR1 reads NNHNN; CDR2 reads SYGAGS (reference sequence). Trimming took off 2 bases at V and 0 bases at J, with 7 bases between the two ends. The CDR3 has 14 residues. CDR3 DNA, as far as it was read: TGTGCCAGCGGTGACGGGTTTAACCAAGACACCCAGTAC. As protein: CASGDGFNQDTQY. The CDR3 as a whole reads CASGDGFNQDTQYF.

As concerns this clone: Germline and genes here are mouse. The same CDR3 is also encoded by other DNA sequences in this sample. CDR3: CASSDSNSGNTLYF. CDR3 DNA (partial): TGTGCCAGCAGTGATAGCAATTCTGGAAATACGCTCTAT. The chain links TRBV13-3 to TRBJ1-3; D ambiguous. Read coverage stops 1 residue before the CDR3 terminus; the germline J gene supplies the remainder. Trimming removed 1 base from V and 0 bases from J, with 5 bases in between. The CDR3 extends over 14 amino acids. Germline CDR1 and CDR2: NNHDY and SYVADS.

Worth noting for this clone: Germline and genes: mouse. The CDR3 bases that were read are TGTGCCAGCAGTATGGGGAGGGGAAACGAAAGATTATTT. Translation gives CASSMGRGNERLF. The entire CDR3 sequence reads CASSMGRGNERLFF. The chain carries TRBV19 and TRBJ1-4, with a weak D call TRBD1 (5 bases). The read stops 1 residue short of the end of the CDR3; the missing end is completed from the germline J gene. Germline lookup yields CDR1 FNHDT and CDR2 SITEND (reference sequence). The V end lost 2 bases, the J end lost 5 bases, and 10 bases lay between the germline ends. The CDR3 covers 14 residues.

This clone has more than one count but fewer than ten. Genes here carry mouse names. The sequenced fragment ends 1 residue before the CDR3 boundary, so the rest is inferred from the germline J gene. The chain uses TRBV1 and TRBJ2-7; 9 bases map to TRBD1. The CDR3 totals 14 residues. CDR1 and CDR2 (germline): NSQYPW, LRSPGD (reference sequence). V lost 1 base to trimming and J lost 3 bases; unmatched junction nucleotides: 1. CDR3 DNA, as far as it was read: TGCACCTGCAGTGCAGGGGACAGGGTCTATGAACAGTAC. It specifies CTCSAGDRVYEQY. The CDR3 reads in full as CTCSAGDRVYEQYF.

Worth noting for this clone: These gene names are mouse names. The read comes to an end 1 residue before the CDR3 does, leaving the germline J gene to fill in the end. V gene TRBV31 combines with J gene TRBJ1-4, with 7 bases identical to TRBD1. Losses at the gene ends were 3 bases for V and 2 bases for J; bases not matched to a gene: 3. The germline gives CDR1 GKSSPN, CDR2 SITVG. The CDR3 length is 14 residues. The CDR3 region is CAWSRGQSNERLFF. Partial CDR3 DNA: TGTGCCTGGAGCCGGGGACAGTCCAACGAAAGATTATTT.

Worth noting for this clone: Mouse germline and gene names are used. The read ends 1 residue early relative to the CDR3; the germline J gene fills the gap. The chain joins TRBV4 to TRBJ2-4; 9 positions match TRBD2. The V gene's germline CDR1 is LGHDT and CDR2 YNNKQL (reference sequence). V was clipped by 4 bases and J by 1 base; unmatched bases: 3. This CDR3 comprises 15 residues. The CDR3 is CASSSWGGGQNTLYF. The CDR3 DNA, read in part, is TGTGCCAGCAGCTCTTGGGGGGGCGGTCAAAACACCTTGTAC. The full variable domain, with the rest looked up from reference TRBV4 and TRBJ2-4, is ETAVFQTPNYHVTQVGNEVSFNCKQTLGHDTMYWYKQDSKKLLKIMFSYNNKQLIVNETVPRRFSPQSSDKAHLNLRIKSVEPEDSAVYLCASSSWGGGQNTLYFGAGTRLSVL.

Notes on this clone: Gene and germline names: mouse. The read falls 1 residue short of the CDR3 end, and the missing part is taken from the germline J gene. The rearrangement uses TRBV29 and TRBJ1-4; tentatively, D is TRBD1 (6 bases). V lost 6 bases and J lost 4, with 12 bases in between. This CDR3 is built from 14 residues. Germline assignment: CDR1 MSHET and CDR2 SYDVDS. The sequenced CDR3 bases are TGTGCTAGCAGCCAGGGACAATTCAACGAAAGATTATTT. Its protein product is CASSQGQFNERLF. The whole CDR3 protein reads CASSQGQFNERLFF. The whole variable domain, remainder taken from reference TRBV29 and TRBJ1-4, is DMKVTQMPRYLIKRMGENVLLECGQDMSHETMYWYRQDPGLGLQLIYISYDVDSNSEGDIPKGYRVSRKKREHFSLILDSAKTNQTSVYFCASSQGQFNERLFFGHGTKLSVL.

As concerns this clone: Gene and germline names: mouse. The CDR3 end falls 1 residue outside the read, so it is completed with the germline J gene. The J gene is TRBJ1-4, the V gene TRBV1, with 11 bases matching TRBD1. With V trimmed by 3 bases and J by 7 bases, 4 bases remained unmatched. The germline V gene has CDR1 NSQYPW and CDR2 LRSPGD (reference sequence). The CDR3 runs to 15 residues. The chain's CDR3 is CTCSADRGRGERLFF. The sequenced part of the CDR3 DNA is TGCACCTGCAGTGCGGACAGGGGGCGAGGCGAAAGATTATTT.

A remark on this clone: Each gene name is a mouse one. The read terminates 1 residue before the CDR3 end, so the remaining end is supplied by the germline J gene. The chain employs TRBV13-1 and TRBJ2-5; D gene uncertain. Trimming shortened V by 0 bases and J by 3 bases, and 8 bases separated the two germline ends. Germline V gene lookup returns CDR1 NSHNY and CDR2 SYGAGN. CDR3 length: 14 residues. The sequenced CDR3 bases are TGTGCCAGCAGTGATGCAGTGGGTCAAGACACCCAGTAC. This translates into CASSDAVGQDTQY. The CDR3 in full is CASSDAVGQDTQYF.

To note about this clone: Germline and genes: mouse. The read halts 1 residue ahead of the CDR3 end, with the missing end drawn from the germline J gene. The V and J genes are TRBV13-3 and TRBJ2-4; D not certain. The length of the CDR3 is 13 residues. The germline CDR1 and CDR2 sequences are NNHDY and SYVADS. The V end was cut by 5 bases, the J end by 1 base, with 8 bases between. The DNA read from the CDR3 is TGTGCCAGCAGAGGCTCGGGTCAAAACACCTTGTAC. This encodes CASRGSGQNTLY. The CDR3 in full is CASRGSGQNTLYF.

About this clone itself: Gene names follow the mouse nomenclature. Sequencing ends 1 residue short of the CDR3 end; the germline J gene provides the rest. The chain uses TRBV2 and TRBJ2-7; 11 positions match TRBD2. Germline trimming cut 2 bases from V and 4 bases from J; bases unmatched to any gene: 7. The germline V gene has CDR1 LGHNA and CDR2 YSYQKL. The CDR3 runs to 16 residues. The DNA read from the CDR3 is TGTGCCAGCAGCCAAAATCCAGGACTGGGGGGATATGAACAGTAC. It translates to CASSQNPGLGGYEQY. The whole CDR3 reads CASSQNPGLGGYEQYF.

In the case of this clone: The genes and germline here are from mouse. The missing CDR3 end, 1 residue past where the read stops, is filled in from the germline J gene. The chain joins TRBV13-1 to TRBJ2-2; the match to TRBD2 covers 8 bases. This CDR3 has 15 residues. Trimming removed 0 bases from V and 5 bases from J; junction bases left unmatched: 3. CDR1 and CDR2 (germline): NSHNY, SYGAGN. CDR3 bases read: TGTGCCAGCAGTGATGCTCCTGGGGGGACCGGGCAGCTCTAC. The encoded protein is CASSDAPGGTGQLY. The full CDR3 reads CASSDAPGGTGQLYF.

In regard to this clone: All gene names here are mouse names. Coverage ceases 1 residue before the CDR3 finishes, and the germline J gene fills in the end. The chain employs TRBV19 and TRBJ1-5, with 8 bases that match TRBD1. The CDR3 runs 14 residues. CDR1 and CDR2 from the germline V gene are FNHDT and SITEND (reference sequence). V trimming: 2 bases; J trimming: 6 bases; junction bases outside the gene matches: 4. CDR3 residues: CASSIGQGSQAPLF. The covered CDR3 bases are TGTGCCAGCAGTATCGGACAGGGTTCCCAGGCTCCGCTT.

Remarks on this clone: Each gene name is a mouse one. The read is 1 residue too short to cover the CDR3 end, so that end is filled in from the germline J gene. The chain recombines TRBV14 with TRBJ2-5, with TRBD1 matching over 7 bases. The CDR3 has 15 amino acids. CDR1 is SGHDT, CDR2 FRDEAV, per germline. With V trimmed by 5 bases and J by 2 bases, 8 bases remained unmatched. This chain's CDR3 is CASRHDRAGQDTQYF. CDR3 bases read: TGTGCCAGCAGGCATGACAGGGCTGGCCAAGACACCCAGTAC.